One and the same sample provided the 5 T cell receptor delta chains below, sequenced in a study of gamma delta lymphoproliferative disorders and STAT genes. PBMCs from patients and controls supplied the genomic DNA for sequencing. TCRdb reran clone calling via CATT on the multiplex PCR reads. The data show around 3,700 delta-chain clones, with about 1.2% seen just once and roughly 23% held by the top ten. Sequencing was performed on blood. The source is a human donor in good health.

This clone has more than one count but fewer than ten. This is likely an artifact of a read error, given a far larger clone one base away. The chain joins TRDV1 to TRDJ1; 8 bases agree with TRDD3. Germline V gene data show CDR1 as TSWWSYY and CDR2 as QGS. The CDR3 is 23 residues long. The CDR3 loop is CALGERYSPNWRNWGDYTNKLIF. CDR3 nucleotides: TGTGCTCTTGGGGAACGTTACTCACCCAACTGGCGTAACTGGGGGGATTACACCAATAAACTCATCTTT.

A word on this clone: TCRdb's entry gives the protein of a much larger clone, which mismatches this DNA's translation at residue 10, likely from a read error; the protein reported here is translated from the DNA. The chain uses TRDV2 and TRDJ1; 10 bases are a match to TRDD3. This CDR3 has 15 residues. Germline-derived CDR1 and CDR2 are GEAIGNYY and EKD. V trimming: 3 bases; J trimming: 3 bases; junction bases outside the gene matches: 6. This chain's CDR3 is CACDGLGDNADKLIF. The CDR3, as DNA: TGTGCCTGTGACGGTCTGGGGGATAACGCCGATAAACTCATCTTT.

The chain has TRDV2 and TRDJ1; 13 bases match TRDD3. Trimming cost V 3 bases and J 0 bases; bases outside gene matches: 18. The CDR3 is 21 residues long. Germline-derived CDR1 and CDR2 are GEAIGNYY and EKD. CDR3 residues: CACDSLPGVLLGDTHTDKLIF. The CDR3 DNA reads TGTGCCTGTGACTCCCTTCCCGGGGTTTTACTGGGGGATACGCACACCGATAAACTCATCTTT.

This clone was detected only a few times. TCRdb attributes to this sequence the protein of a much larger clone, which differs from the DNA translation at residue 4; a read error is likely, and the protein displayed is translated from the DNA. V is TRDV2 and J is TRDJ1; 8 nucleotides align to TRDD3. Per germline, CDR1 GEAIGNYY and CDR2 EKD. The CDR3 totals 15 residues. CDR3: CACGTLGIHTDKLIF. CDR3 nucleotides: TGTGCCTGTGGCACCTTGGGGATACACACCGATAAACTCATCTTT.

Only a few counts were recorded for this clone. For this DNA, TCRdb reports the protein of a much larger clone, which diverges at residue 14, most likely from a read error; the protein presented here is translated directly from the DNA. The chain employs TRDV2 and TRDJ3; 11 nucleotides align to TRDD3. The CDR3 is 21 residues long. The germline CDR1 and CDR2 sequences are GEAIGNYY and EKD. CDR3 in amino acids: CACDSVLGDISSSGDTRQMFF. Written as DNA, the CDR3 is TGTGCCTGTGACTCAGTACTGGGGGATATCAGCAGCTCCGGGGACACCCGACAGATGTTTTTC.